This T cell receptor beta chain was obtained from a study of cytotoxic CD8 clonotypes in ibrutinib-treated CLL. The overall study: After treatment lasting a median about 13 months, range 6 to 36, response samples were collected.

Broader study findings: Public clonotypes occurred uncommonly; on treatment, they contracted or remained stable. Measured clonality at baseline was greater than in age-matched healthy donors and tracked with circulating CD8+ T-cell counts.

Regarding this clone: What it binds is not known.

Assay used: immunoSEQ multiplex PCR; TCRdb lists only in-frame clones, some missing. The sample shows more than 50,000 clones, 45% to 60% of them seen only once. The CDR3 consists of 12 residues. Germline V gives CDR1 SGHRS, CDR2 YFSETQ. The V and J ends lost 4 bases and 0 bases respectively, with 4 bases between them. J is TRBJ2-5 and V is TRBV5-1; D gene ambiguous. The TCR comes from a human donor with chronic lymphocytic leukemia. The source material was PBMCs, sampled after 12 months of ibrutinib treatment. This chain's CDR3 is CASSIHQETQYF. DNA of the CDR3: TGCGCCAGCAGCATCCACCAAGAGACCCAGTACTTC.